Sequencing of this T cell receptor beta chain was carried out in a study of beta chain features in type 1 diabetes. Comments on this clone: Its target is not known. The sample holds other DNA sequences that translate to the same CDR3.

Overall study findings and caveats: There was a moderate but significant shortening of TCRB CDR3s in all four CD4+ subsets of Type 1 diabetes patients. A pattern of fewer insertions and more deletions at VDJ junctions was seen in type 1 diabetes patients.

The CDR3 has 13 amino acids. Trimming stripped 0 bases from V and 6 bases from J, with 9 bases between. Germline lookup yields CDR1 SGHRS and CDR2 YFSETQ. Every isolated RNA sample was fully reverse transcribed, so sequencing captured expressed TCRB transcripts. Some clones are missing from TCRdb's copy, which holds only in-frame ones; the method was immunoSEQ multiplex PCR. The sample has about 160,000 clones; roughly 7.1% are singletons. This clonotype originated in a woman aged 40 to 50 with type 1 diabetes. J is TRBJ1-2 and V is TRBV5-1; no definite D call. Sequences were obtained from central memory CD4+ T cells from blood. This CDR3 reads CASSLDLGDGYTF. The CDR3 DNA reads TGCGCCAGCAGCTTGGACTTGGGCGATGGCTACACCTTC.